Listed below are T cell receptor beta chains from one sample, sequenced in a study of CD8 T cells in ankylosing spondylitis. TCRdb re-derived calls from the 5' RACE reads in MiXCR, one entry per CDR3 protein. The table has about 36,000 distinct CDR3 sequences, 9.5% to 12% seen once. The sample was synovial fluid, either unsorted or a sorted T cell fraction (not recorded which). The receptors shown here come from a male donor with ankylosing spondylitis. CDR3s include the opening cysteine and the closing phenylalanine or tryptophan. A D gene is named only where the DNA matches it firmly. A clone size is listed for some rows: how often the clone was seen (once, few, many), or a class if it is expanded.

abundance	v_gene	j_gene	d_gene	CDR3nt	CDR3aa
NA	TRBV28	TRBJ2-5	NA	TGTGCCAGCAGTTTGGGCGCGGGCGCCCAAAAAGAGACCCAGTACTTC	CASSLGAGAQKETQYF
NA	TRBV9	TRBJ2-3	TRBD2	TGTGCCAGCAGGACTGGGGAACTAGCGGGAGGGGATACGCAGTATTTT	CASRTGELAGGDTQYF
NA	TRBV12-3/TRBV12-4	TRBJ2-3	NA	TGTGCCAGCAGTTTACTCCTGGTTTCGTTGAGTACGCAGTATTTT	CASSLLLVSLSTQYF
NA	TRBV4-2	TRBJ2-4	NA	TGTGCCAGCAGCCAAGATAGTCGACTAGCCAAAAACATTCAGTACTTC	CASSQDSRLAKNIQYF
NA	TRBV5-8	TRBJ1-1	TRBD1	TGTGCCATCAGCCGCCGCCGGACAGGTGAAGCTTTCTTT	CAISRRRTGEAFF
many	TRBV5-5	TRBJ2-3	NA	TGTGCCAGCAAGCGGGTCACAGATACGCAGTATTTT	CASKRVTDTQYF
NA	TRBV2	TRBJ2-6	NA	TGTGCCAGCACCGGACGAATCTCTGGGGCCAACGTCCTGACTTTC	CASTGRISGANVLTF
many	TRBV24-1	TRBJ2-1	NA	TGTGCCACCAGTGATTTGGAGAGAGAGGAGCAGTTCTTC	CATSDLEREEQFF
many	TRBV15	TRBJ1-4	NA	TGTGCCACCAGCAGAGGGGGGAACATAGATGAAAAACTGTTTTTT	CATSRGGNIDEKLFF
few	TRBV28	TRBJ2-7	TRBD2	TGTGCCAGCAGTTTGGGCTCCCTGTCTAGCGGGAGTATCCCCTACGAGCAGTACTTC	CASSLGSLSSGSIPYEQYF
many	TRBV7-3	TRBJ2-1	NA	TGTGCCAGCAGCTTATTAGGCGGGCACCGCTCCTACAATGAGCAGTTCTTC	CASSLLGGHRSYNEQFF
many	TRBV7-7	TRBJ2-7	NA	TGTGCCAGCAGCCCAGCCAGCGGCTCCTACGAGCAGTACTTC	CASSPASGSYEQYF
many	TRBV7-9	TRBJ2-1	NA	TGTGCCAGCAGCTCAAGGGCCCTAGCAGGCTCCAATGAGCAGTTCTTC	CASSSRALAGSNEQFF
many	TRBV28	TRBJ1-6	NA	TGTGCCAGCAGTTTAGAGTATTCACCCCTCCACTTT	CASSLEYSPLHF
many	TRBV6-1	TRBJ2-7	TRBD1	TGTGCCAGCAGTCCGAGACAGGGCATGGACGAGCAGTACTTC	CASSPRQGMDEQYF
NA	TRBV28	TRBJ1-5	NA	TGTGCCAGCACCTCCGGCAGCCTCAATCAGCCCCAGCATTTT	CASTSGSLNQPQHF
NA	TRBV28	TRBJ2-2	TRBD2	TGTGCCAGCAGTTTAGACAGGGCTCCGGGACTAGCGGGAGGGCCGGGCACCGGGGAGCTGTTTTTT	CASSLDRAPGLAGGPGTGELFF
NA	TRBV20-1	TRBJ2-1	NA	TGCAGTGCCGCCGATGCCGGGAGCTCCTACAATGAGCAGTTCTTC	CSAADAGSSYNEQFF
many	TRBV7-9	TRBJ2-4	NA	TGTGCCAGCAGCTTAGGGGGGACGAACATTCAGTACTTC	CASSLGGTNIQYF
few	TRBV4-3	TRBJ2-7	NA	TGCGCCAGCAGCCAAGATTTCGGCGGATACTCCTACGAGCAGTACTTC	CASSQDFGGYSYEQYF
NA	TRBV13	TRBJ2-6	NA	TGTGCCAGCAGCTGGGGGGTGAGCTCTGGGGCCAACGTCCTGACTTTC	CASSWGVSSGANVLTF
few	TRBV3-1	TRBJ2-1	NA	TGTGCCAGCAGCCAGTCTCGTAGCAGTGAGCAGTTCTTC	CASSQSRSSEQFF
many	TRBV28	TRBJ2-3	NA	TGTGCCTCACGGCAGGGGGGTGCAGATACGCAGTATTTT	CASRQGGADTQYF
many	TRBV24-1	TRBJ2-3	TRBD1	TGTGCCACCAGTGAGACCGGGACAGGGACAGATACGCAGTATTTT	CATSETGTGTDTQYF
NA	TRBV28	TRBJ1-4	NA	TGTGCCAGCAGTTTAGGCCTCCCGAGGGGCGGTGAAAAACTGTTTTTT	CASSLGLPRGGEKLFF
NA	TRBV12-3/TRBV12-4	TRBJ2-7	TRBD2	TGTGCCAGTCGGGGGGACCCCTACGAGCAGTACTTC	CASRGDPYEQYF
NA	TRBV28	TRBJ2-7	NA	TGTGCCAGCAGGGCGAATCTGGGGGGAGCCTACGAGCAGTACTTC	CASRANLGGAYEQYF
many	TRBV12-3/TRBV12-4	TRBJ2-1	NA	TGTGCCAGCAGTTTTTTCGGCGTATACAATGAGCAGTTCTTC	CASSFFGVYNEQFF
NA	TRBV9	TRBJ2-1	NA	TGTGCCAGCAGCGTAGCTGAAGGTACGCAACAGTTCTTC	CASSVAEGTQQFF
NA	TRBV11-1	TRBJ2-1	NA	TGTGCCAGCAGCCTAAGGTTAGGGGGGTCCTACAATGAGCAGTTCTTC	CASSLRLGGSYNEQFF
NA	TRBV12-5	TRBJ1-5	NA	TGTGCTAGTGGTGCACCGGGACACTTATTTCCTAGCAATCAGCCCCAGCATTTT	CASGAPGHLFPSNQPQHF
many	TRBV6-1	TRBJ2-7	TRBD2	TGTGCCAGCAGCCGGACTAGCGGATACGAGCAGTACTTC	CASSRTSGYEQYF
few	TRBV19	TRBJ1-4	TRBD1	TGTGCCAGTACTCCACAGGGGTCTTCAACTAATGAAAAACTGTTTTTT	CASTPQGSSTNEKLFF
many	TRBV2	TRBJ1-1	NA	TGTGCCAGCAGGGAACAGGGCTTGAGCACTGAAGCTTTCTTT	CASREQGLSTEAFF
few	TRBV12-3/TRBV12-4	TRBJ2-1	NA	TGTGCCAGCAGTTTGGGGCAGGGGGGCTACAATGAGCAGTTCTTC	CASSLGQGGYNEQFF
NA	TRBV28	TRBJ2-2	NA	TGTGCCAGCAGTTCCTACCCAGGCGGGGAGCTGTTTTTT	CASSSYPGGELFF
many	TRBV28	TRBJ1-2	NA	TGTGCCAGCACGCTAACTTCTAACTATGGCTACACCTTC	CASTLTSNYGYTF
medium-sized	TRBV9	TRBJ2-5	NA	TGTGCCAGCAGCGCGGGCCAAGAGACCCAGTACTTC	CASSAGQETQYF
many	TRBV7-9	TRBJ1-1	NA	TGTGCCAGCAGGCCCTTCATCCACCCCGAAGCTTTCTTT	CASRPFIHPEAFF
many	TRBV3-1	TRBJ2-1	NA	TGTGCCAGCAGCCAAGCCCCCGGCGGAGTATCTGAGCAGTTCTTC	CASSQAPGGVSEQFF
NA	TRBV3-1	TRBJ2-3	TRBD2	TGTGCCAGCAGCCAAGATGGTAGTAGCGGGAGTCGGAGCACAGATACGCAGTATTTT	CASSQDGSSGSRSTDTQYF
NA	TRBV7-9	TRBJ2-1	NA	TGTGCCAGCAGCTTAGGAACCTACAATGAGCAGTTCTTC	CASSLGTYNEQFF
many	TRBV28	TRBJ1-1	NA	TGTGCCAGTTCTCTAAAGGGAATTCGGGCTGAAGCTTTCTTT	CASSLKGIRAEAFF
many	TRBV29-1	TRBJ2-7	NA	TGCAGCGTTTACAACTACGAGCAGTACTTC	CSVYNYEQYF
NA	TRBV29-1	TRBJ1-1	TRBD1	TGCAGCGCGGGACAGGGAAGGGCTTTT	CSAGQGRAF